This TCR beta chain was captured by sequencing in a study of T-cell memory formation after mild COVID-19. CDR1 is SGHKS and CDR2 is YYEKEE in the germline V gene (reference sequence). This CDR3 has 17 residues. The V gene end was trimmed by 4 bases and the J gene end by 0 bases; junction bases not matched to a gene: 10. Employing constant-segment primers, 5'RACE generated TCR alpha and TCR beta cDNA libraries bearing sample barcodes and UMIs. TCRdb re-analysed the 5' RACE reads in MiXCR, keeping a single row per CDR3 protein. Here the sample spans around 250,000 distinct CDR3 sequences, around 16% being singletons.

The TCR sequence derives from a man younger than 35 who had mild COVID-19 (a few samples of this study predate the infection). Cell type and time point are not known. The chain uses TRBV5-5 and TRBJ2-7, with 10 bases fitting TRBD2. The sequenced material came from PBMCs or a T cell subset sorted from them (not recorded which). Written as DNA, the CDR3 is TGTGCCAGCAGCCTCGGCGGCCTAGCGGGGGACTCCTACGAGCAGTACTTC. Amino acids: CASSLGGLAGDSYEQYF.